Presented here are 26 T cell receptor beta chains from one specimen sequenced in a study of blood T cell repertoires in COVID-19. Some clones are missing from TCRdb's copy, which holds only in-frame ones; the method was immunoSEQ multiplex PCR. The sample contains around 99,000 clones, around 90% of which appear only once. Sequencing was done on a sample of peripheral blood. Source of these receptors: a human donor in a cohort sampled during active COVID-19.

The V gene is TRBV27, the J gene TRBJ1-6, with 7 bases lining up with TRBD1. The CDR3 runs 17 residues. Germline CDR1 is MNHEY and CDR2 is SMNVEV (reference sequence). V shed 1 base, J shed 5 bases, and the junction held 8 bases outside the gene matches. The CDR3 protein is CASSLFPGTADNSPLHF. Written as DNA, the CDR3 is TGTGCCAGCAGTTTATTTCCCGGGACAGCGGATAATTCACCCCTCCACTTT.

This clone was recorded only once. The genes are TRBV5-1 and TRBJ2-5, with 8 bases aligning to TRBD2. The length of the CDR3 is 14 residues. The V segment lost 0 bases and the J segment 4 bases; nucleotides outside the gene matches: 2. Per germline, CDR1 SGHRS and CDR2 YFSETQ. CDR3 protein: CASSLEAGGETQYF. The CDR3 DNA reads TGCGCCAGCAGCTTGGAGGCGGGGGGAGAGACCCAGTACTTC.

The CDR3: CASSLRADLSYNEQFF. For the CDR3, the DNA is TGCGCCAGCAGCTTGAGAGCGGACCTCTCCTACAATGAGCAGTTCTTC. The V and J genes are TRBV5-1 and TRBJ2-1; tentative D call: TRBD2 (5 bases). The CDR3 loop spans 16 amino acids. V was clipped by 1 base and J by 0 bases, with 11 bases between them. Germline CDR1 reads SGHRS; CDR2 reads YFSETQ.

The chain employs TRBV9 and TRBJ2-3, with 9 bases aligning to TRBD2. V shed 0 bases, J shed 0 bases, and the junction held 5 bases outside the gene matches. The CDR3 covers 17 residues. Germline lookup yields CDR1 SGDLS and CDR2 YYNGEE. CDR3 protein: CASSVAPLAGSTDTQYF. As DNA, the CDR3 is TGTGCCAGCAGCGTAGCTCCCCTAGCGGGGAGCACAGATACGCAGTATTTT.

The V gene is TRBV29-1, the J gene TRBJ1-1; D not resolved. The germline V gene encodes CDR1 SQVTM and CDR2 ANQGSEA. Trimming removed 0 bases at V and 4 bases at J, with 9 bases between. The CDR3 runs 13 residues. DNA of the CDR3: TGCAGCGTTGAAGATTTTGGCGGCACTGAAGCTTTCTTT. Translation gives CSVEDFGGTEAFF.

The CDR3 sequence: CASSLAASDYQPQHF. The CDR3 DNA follows: TGTGCCAGTAGTCTAGCTGCCAGCGACTATCAGCCCCAGCATTTT. V and J are TRBV19 and TRBJ1-5; D unresolved. Between the trimmed V and J ends, which lost 5 bases and 5 bases, there was a span of 16 bases. This CDR3 comprises 15 residues. Germline CDR1 LNHDA, CDR2 SQIVND (reference sequence).

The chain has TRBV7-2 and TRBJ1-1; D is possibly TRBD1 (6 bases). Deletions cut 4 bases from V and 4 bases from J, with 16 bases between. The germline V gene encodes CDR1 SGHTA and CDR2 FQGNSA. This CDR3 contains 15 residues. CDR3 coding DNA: TGTGCCAGCAGCTGGACGCGGGGGCCGGGCACTGAAGCTTTCTTT. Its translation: CASSWTRGPGTEAFF. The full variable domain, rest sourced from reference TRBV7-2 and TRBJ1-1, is GAGVSQSPSNKVTEKGKDVELRCDPISGHTALYWYRQSLGQGLEFLIYFQGNSAPDKSGLPSDRFSAERTGGSVSTLTIQRTQQEDSAVYLCASSWTRGPGTEAFFGQGTRLTVV.

This CDR3 reads CSVEEPRGMNTEAFF. DNA for the CDR3: TGCAGCGTTGAAGAGCCCAGGGGCATGAACACTGAAGCTTTCTTT. The V call is TRBV29-1, the J call TRBJ1-1; D is possibly TRBD1 (6 bases). V was cut by 0 bases and J by 0 bases, with 11 bases left in between. This CDR3 region has 15 residues. Germline values: CDR1 SQVTM, CDR2 ANQGSEA.

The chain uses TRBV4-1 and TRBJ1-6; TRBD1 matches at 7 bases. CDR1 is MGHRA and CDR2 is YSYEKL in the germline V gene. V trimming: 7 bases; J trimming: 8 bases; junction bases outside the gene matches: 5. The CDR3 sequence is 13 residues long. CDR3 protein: CASNDRVDSPLHF. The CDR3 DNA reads TGCGCCAGCAACGACAGGGTGGATTCACCCCTCCACTTT.

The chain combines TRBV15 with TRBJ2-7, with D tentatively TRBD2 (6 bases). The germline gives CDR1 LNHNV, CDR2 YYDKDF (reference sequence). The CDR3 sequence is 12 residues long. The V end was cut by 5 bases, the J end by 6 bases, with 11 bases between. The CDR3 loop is CATSPARGEQYF. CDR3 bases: TGTGCCACCAGCCCCGCGCGGGGCGAGCAGTACTTC.

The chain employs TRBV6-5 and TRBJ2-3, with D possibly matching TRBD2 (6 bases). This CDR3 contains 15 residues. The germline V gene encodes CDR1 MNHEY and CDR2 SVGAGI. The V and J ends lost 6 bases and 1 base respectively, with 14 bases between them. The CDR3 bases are TGTGCCAGCAGAAACCGGGACTTACGCACAGATACGCAGTATTTT. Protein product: CASRNRDLRTDTQYF.

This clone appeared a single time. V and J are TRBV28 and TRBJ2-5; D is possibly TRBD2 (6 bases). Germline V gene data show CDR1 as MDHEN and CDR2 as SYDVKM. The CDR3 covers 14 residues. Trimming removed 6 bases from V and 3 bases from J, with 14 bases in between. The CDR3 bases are TGTGCCAGCAGGATAGCGGACTATAAAGAGACCCAGTACTTC. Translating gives CASRIADYKETQYF.

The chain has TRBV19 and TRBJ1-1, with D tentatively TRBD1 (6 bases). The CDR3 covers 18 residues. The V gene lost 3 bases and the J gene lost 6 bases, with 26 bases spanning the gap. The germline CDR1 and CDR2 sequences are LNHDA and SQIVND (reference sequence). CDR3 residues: CASSIYSNKKVKGAEAFF. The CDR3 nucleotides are TGTGCCAGTAGTATTTACAGTAACAAGAAGGTGAAGGGGGCTGAAGCTTTCTTT. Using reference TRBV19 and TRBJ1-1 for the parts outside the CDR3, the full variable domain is DGGITQSPKYLFRKEGQNVTLSCEQNLNHDAMYWYRQDPGQGLRLIYYSQIVNDFQKGDIAEGYSVSREKKESFPLTVTSAQKNPTAFYLCASSIYSNKKVKGAEAFFGQGTRLTVV.

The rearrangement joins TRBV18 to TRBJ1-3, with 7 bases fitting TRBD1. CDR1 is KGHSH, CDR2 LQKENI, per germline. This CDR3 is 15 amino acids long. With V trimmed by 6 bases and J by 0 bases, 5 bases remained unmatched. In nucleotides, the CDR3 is TGTGCCAGCTCGAGACAGGGTTTCTCTGGAAACACCATATATTTT. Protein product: CASSRQGFSGNTIYF.

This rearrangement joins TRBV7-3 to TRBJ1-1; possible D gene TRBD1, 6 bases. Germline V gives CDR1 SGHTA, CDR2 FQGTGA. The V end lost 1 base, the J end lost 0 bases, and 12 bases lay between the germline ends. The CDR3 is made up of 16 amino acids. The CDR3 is CASSLRRPGVNTEAFF. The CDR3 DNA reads TGTGCCAGCAGCTTAAGGAGGCCAGGGGTGAACACTGAAGCTTTCTTT.

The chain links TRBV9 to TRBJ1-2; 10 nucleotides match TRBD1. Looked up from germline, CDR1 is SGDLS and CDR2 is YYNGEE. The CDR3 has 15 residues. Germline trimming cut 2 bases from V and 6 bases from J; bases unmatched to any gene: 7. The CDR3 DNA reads TGTGCCAGCAGCGTGTTGACCGGGACAGGGGATGGCTACACCTTC. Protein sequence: CASSVLTGTGDGYTF. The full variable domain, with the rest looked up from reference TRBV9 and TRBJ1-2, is DSGVTQTPKHLITATGQRVTLRCSPRSGDLSVYWYQQSLDQGLQFLIQYYNGEERAKGNILERFSAQQFPDLHSELNLSSLELGDSALYFCASSVLTGTGDGYTFGSGTRLTVV.

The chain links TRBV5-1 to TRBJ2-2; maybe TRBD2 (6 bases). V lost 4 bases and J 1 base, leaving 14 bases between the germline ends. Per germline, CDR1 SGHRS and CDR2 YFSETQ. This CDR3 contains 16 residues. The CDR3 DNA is TGCGCCAGCAGCGCCGAGGGAGCGGGGAACACCGGGGAGCTGTTTTTT. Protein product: CASSAEGAGNTGELFF. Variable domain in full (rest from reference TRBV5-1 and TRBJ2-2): KAGVTQTPRYLIKTRGQQVTLSCSPISGHRSVSWYQQTPGQGLQFLFEYFSETQRNKGNFPGRFSGRQFSNSRSEMNVSTLELGDSALYLCASSAEGAGNTGELFFGEGSRLTVL.

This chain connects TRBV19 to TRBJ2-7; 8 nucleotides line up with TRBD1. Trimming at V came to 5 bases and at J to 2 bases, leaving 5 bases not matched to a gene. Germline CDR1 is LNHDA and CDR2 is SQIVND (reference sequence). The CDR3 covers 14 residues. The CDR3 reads CASSPGQGPYEQYF. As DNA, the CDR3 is TGTGCCAGTAGTCCCGGACAGGGTCCCTACGAGCAGTACTTC. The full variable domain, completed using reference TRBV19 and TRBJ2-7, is DGGITQSPKYLFRKEGQNVTLSCEQNLNHDAMYWYRQDPGQGLRLIYYSQIVNDFQKGDIAEGYSVSREKKESFPLTVTSAQKNPTAFYLCASSPGQGPYEQYFGPGTRLTVT.

The CDR3 loop reads CASRDTSGTYEQYF. In DNA form, the CDR3 reads TGTGCCAGCAGGGATACTAGCGGGACCTACGAGCAGTACTTC. This chain joins TRBV28 and TRBJ2-7; TRBD2 matches at 10 bases. Germline V gene lookup returns CDR1 MDHEN and CDR2 SYDVKM. The trim removed 6 bases at V and 2 bases at J, leaving 4 bases unmatched. This CDR3 has 14 amino acids.

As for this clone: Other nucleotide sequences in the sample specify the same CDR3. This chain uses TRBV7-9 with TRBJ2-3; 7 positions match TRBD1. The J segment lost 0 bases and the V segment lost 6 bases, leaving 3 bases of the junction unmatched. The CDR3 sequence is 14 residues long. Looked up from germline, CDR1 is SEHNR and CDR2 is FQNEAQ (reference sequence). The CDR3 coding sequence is TGTGCCAGCAGTTTGACAGGGAGCACAGATACGCAGTATTTT. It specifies CASSLTGSTDTQYF.

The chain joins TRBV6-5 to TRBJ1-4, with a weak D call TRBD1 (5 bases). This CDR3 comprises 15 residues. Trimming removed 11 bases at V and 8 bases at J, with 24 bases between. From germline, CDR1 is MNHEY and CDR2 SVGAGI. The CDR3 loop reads CAARTIGGIYEKLFF. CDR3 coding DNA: TGTGCCGCCAGAACCATCGGGGGTATTTACGAAAAACTGTTTTTT.

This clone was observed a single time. The CDR3 sequence is CASRSGRTDTQYF. The CDR3 DNA sequence: TGTGCCAGCAGGAGCGGGAGAACAGATACGCAGTATTTT. The chain carries TRBV28 and TRBJ2-3; 8 bases are a match to TRBD2. Germline V gene sequence: CDR1 MDHEN, CDR2 SYDVKM. The CDR3 is made up of 13 amino acids. J lost 3 bases, V lost 6 bases, and 2 bases had no gene match.

In DNA, the CDR3 is TGTGCCAGCAGCCCCAGACGAGGGACAGGGTACAATGAGCAGTTCTTC. Protein: CASSPRRGTGYNEQFF. The chain links TRBV11-3 to TRBJ2-1; 9 bases align to TRBD1. The CDR3 consists of 16 residues. The germline CDR1 and CDR2 sequences are SGHNT and YENEEA. V lost 5 bases and J lost 4; bases outside the gene matches: 9.

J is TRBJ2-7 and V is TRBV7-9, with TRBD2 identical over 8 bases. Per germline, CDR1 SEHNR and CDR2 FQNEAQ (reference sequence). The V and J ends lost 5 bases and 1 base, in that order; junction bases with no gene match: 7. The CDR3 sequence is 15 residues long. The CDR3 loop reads CASSPWSSGSYEQYF. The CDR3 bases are TGTGCCAGCAGCCCCTGGTCTAGCGGGTCCTACGAGCAGTACTTC.

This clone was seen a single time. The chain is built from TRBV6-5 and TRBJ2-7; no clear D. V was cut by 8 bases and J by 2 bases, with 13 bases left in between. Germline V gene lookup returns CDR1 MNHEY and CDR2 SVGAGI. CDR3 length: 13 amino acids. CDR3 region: CASADWPPYEQYF. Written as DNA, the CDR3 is TGTGCCAGCGCTGACTGGCCCCCCTACGAGCAGTACTTC.

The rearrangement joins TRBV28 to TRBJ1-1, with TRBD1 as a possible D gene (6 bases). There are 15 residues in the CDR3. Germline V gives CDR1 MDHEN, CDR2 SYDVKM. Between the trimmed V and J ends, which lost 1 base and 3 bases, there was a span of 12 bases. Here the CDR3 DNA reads TGTGCCAGCAGTTTATTCGTAGGGGGGGACACTGAAGCTTTCTTT. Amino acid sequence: CASSLFVGGDTEAFF.